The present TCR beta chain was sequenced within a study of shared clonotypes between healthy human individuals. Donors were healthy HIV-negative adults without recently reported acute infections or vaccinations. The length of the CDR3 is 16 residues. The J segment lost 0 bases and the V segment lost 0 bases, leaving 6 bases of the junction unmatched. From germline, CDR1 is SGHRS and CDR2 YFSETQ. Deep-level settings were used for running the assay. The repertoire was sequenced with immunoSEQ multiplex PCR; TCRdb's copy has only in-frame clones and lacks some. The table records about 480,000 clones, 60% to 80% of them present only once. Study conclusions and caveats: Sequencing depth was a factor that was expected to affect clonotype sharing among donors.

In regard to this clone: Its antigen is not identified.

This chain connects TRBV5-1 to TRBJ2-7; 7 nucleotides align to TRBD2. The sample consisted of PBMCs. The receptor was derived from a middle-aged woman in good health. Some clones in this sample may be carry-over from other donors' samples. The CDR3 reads CASSLDGGSLSYEQYF. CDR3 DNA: TGCGCCAGCAGCTTGGATGGCGGGAGCCTCTCCTACGAGCAGTACTTC.